One and the same sample provided the 3 T cell receptor beta chains below, sequenced in a study of tissue T cells after allogeneic stem cell transplantation. Method: immunoSEQ multiplex PCR; TCRdb's copy keeps in-frame clones and lacks some. The sample holds 8,000 to 10,000 clones; roughly 60% are singletons and the top ten take over 7.5%. The sequences come from tissue from the jejunum, collected at autopsy. These receptor sequences come from a woman between 18 and 50 years old with breast cancer.

V usage is TRBV7-9 and J usage is TRBJ2-5; 8 nucleotides agree with TRBD1. Trimming removed 6 bases from V and 5 bases from J; junction bases left unmatched: 8. CDR3 length equals 14 residues. From germline, CDR1 is SEHNR and CDR2 FQNEAQ (reference sequence). Here the CDR3 reads CASRSGQGLETQYF. CDR3 in DNA: TGTGCCAGCAGAAGCGGACAGGGTTTGGAGACCCAGTACTTC.

The genes are TRBV29-1 and TRBJ1-1, with TRBD1 as a possible D gene (5 bases). Trimming removed 8 bases from V and 5 bases from J, with 21 bases in between. The germline gives CDR1 SQVTM, CDR2 ANQGSEA. CDR3 length equals 14 residues. CDR3 sequence: CSTRVGGGDTEAFF. In nucleotides, the CDR3 is TGCAGCACCCGGGTCGGGGGAGGCGATACTGAAGCTTTCTTT.

This chain joins TRBV18 and TRBJ2-7; TRBD1 matches at 11 bases. V lost 5 bases to trimming and J lost 4 bases; unmatched junction nucleotides: 4. This CDR3 comprises 14 residues. From germline, CDR1 is KGHSH and CDR2 LQKENI. The CDR3 reads CASSVDRGPYEQYF. CDR3 sequence (DNA): TGTGCCAGCTCAGTGGACAGGGGGCCTTACGAGCAGTACTTC.